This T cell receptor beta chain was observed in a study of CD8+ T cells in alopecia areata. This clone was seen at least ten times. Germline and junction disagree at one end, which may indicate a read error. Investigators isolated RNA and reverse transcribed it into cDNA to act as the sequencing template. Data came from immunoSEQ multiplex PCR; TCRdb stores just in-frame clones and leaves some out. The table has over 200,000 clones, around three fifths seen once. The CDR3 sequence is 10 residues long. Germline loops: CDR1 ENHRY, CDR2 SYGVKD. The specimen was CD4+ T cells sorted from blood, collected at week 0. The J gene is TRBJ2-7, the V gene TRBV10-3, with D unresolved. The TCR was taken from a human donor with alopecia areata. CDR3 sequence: CAIVSPPGDF. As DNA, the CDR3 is TGTGCCATCGTATCCCCTCCCGGTGACTTC.